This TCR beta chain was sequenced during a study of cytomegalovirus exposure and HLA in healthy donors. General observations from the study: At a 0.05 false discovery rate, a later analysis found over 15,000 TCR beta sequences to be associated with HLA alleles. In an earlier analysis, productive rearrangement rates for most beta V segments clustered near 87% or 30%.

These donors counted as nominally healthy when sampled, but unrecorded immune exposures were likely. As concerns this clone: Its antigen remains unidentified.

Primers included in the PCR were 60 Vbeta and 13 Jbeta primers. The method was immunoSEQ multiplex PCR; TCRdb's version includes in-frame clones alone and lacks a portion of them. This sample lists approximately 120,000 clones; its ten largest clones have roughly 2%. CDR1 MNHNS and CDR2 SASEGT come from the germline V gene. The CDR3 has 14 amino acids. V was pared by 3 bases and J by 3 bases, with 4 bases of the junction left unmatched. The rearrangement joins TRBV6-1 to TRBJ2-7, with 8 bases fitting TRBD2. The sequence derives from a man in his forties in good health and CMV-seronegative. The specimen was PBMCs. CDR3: CASSEGGTSYEQYF. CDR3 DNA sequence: TGTGCCAGCAGTGAGGGCGGGACTAGCTACGAGCAGTACTTC.